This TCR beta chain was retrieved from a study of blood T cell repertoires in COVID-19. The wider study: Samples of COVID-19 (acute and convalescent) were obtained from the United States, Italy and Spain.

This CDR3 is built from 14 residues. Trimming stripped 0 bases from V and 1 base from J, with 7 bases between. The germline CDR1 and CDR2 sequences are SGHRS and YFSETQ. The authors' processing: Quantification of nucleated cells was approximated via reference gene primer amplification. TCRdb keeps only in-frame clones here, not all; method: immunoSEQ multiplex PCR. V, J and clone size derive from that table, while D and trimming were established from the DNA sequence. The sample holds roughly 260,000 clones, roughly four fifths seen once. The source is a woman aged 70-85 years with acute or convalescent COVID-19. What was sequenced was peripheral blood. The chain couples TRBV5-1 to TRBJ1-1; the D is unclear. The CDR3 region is CASSLDLSNTEAFF. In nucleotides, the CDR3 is TGCGCCAGCAGCTTGGACCTATCGAACACTGAAGCTTTCTTT.